This section outlines one T cell receptor beta chain sequence together with its context. V lost 4 bases to trimming and J lost 0 bases, with 7 bases between them. Germline values: CDR1 SGHVS, CDR2 FNYEAQ. CDR3 length: 14 amino acids. This sample was included in a study of OX40 agonist ivuxolimab in advanced cancers. TCRdb keeps only in-frame clones here, not all; method: immunoSEQ multiplex PCR. The sample lists approximately 40,000 clones, 70% to 90% occurring once. The J gene is TRBJ2-1, the V gene TRBV7-6; the D is unclear. Material: CD4+ or CD8+ T cells sorted from blood, obtained in a trial of the OX40 agonist ivuxolimab. This clonotype was obtained from an adult with an advanced solid tumor such as melanoma, head and neck, liver or kidney cancer. DNA for the CDR3: TGTGCCAGCAGCTACCCCCCCTCCTACAATGAGCAGTTCTTC. Residues: CASSYPPSYNEQFF.